One sample yielded the 5 T cell receptor beta chains listed below, sequenced in a study of T cell responses to AZD1222 COVID-19 vaccine. TCRdb's copy holds only in-frame clones and misses some; the assay was immunoSEQ multiplex PCR. The sample records 120,000 or so clones, 80% to 95% being singletons. The sample in question was peripheral blood, obtained 28 days after the second AZD1222 dose. These receptors all come from an adult who received the AZD1222 COVID-19 vaccine.

This chain joins TRBV5-1 and TRBJ2-7, with 7 bases lining up with TRBD2. In germline, CDR1 is SGHRS, CDR2 YFSETQ. Trimming cost V 2 bases and J 2 bases; bases outside gene matches: 7. The CDR3 covers 15 residues. CDR3 region: CASSLVSGGPYEQYF. The DNA for the CDR3 is TGCGCCAGCAGCTTAGTATCGGGGGGTCCCTACGAGCAGTACTTC.

V gene TRBV10-1 combines with J gene TRBJ2-3, with 11 bases identical to TRBD1. The trim removed 3 bases at V and 6 bases at J, leaving 5 bases unmatched. CDR3 length: 15 residues. Germline CDR1 is WNHNN and CDR2 is SYGVQD (reference sequence). The CDR3 here is CASSESGTGGDTQYF. In DNA form, the CDR3 reads TGCGCCAGCAGTGAATCCGGGACAGGGGGGGATACGCAGTATTTT.

This clone was found once. The chain uses TRBV6-5 and TRBJ1-5, with D possibly TRBD1 on 6 matching bases. Germline V gene lookup returns CDR1 MNHEY and CDR2 SVGAGI. The CDR3 consists of 14 residues. V shed 8 bases and J shed 1 base, with 12 bases lying between them. The CDR3: CASGRGGSNQPQHF. The CDR3 DNA follows: TGTGCCAGCGGCAGGGGAGGGAGCAATCAGCCCCAGCATTTT.

The V and J genes are TRBV7-2 and TRBJ1-1; D unclear. Trimming took off 4 bases at V and 0 bases at J, with 12 bases between the two ends. The length of the CDR3 is 15 residues. Germline V CDR1 and CDR2: SGHTA, FQGNSA. The CDR3 loop is CASSSRLILNTEAFF. CDR3 sequence (DNA): TGTGCCAGCAGCTCCCGCCTCATTTTGAACACTGAAGCTTTCTTT.

The genes are TRBV19 and TRBJ2-5, with D possibly being TRBD2 (5 bases). This CDR3 comprises 15 residues. Germline assignment: CDR1 LNHDA and CDR2 SQIVND (reference sequence). Trimming removed 5 bases from V and 4 bases from J, with 17 bases in between. The chain's CDR3 is CASSLVTRAGETQYF. Here the CDR3 DNA reads TGTGCCAGTAGTCTAGTAACGCGGGCCGGAGAGACCCAGTACTTC.